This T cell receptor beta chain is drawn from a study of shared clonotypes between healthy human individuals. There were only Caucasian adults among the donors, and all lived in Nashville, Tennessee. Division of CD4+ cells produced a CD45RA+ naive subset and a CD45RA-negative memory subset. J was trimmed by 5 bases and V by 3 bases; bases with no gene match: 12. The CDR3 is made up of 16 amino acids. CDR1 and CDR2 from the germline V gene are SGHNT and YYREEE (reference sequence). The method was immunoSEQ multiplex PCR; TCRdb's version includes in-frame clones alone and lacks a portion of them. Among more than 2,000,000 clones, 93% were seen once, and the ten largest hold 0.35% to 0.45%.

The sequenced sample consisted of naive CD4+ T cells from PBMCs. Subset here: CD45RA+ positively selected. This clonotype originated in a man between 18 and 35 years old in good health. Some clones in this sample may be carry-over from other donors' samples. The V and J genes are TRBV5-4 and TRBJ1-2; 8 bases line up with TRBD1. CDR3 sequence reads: CASSYGQGRGHYGYTF. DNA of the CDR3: TGTGCCAGCAGCTACGGACAGGGAAGAGGTCATTATGGCTACACCTTC.